What follows are 14 T cell receptor beta chains derived from one specimen sequenced in a study of CXCR3-negative and CXCR3-positive naive CD8 T cells. Study outcomes and limitations: TRB CDR3 hydrophobicity was greater in CXCR3-positive naive cells than in CXCR3-negative naive cells.

Libraries were UMI-labeled 5' RACE TRB cDNA. TCRdb reprocessed the 5' RACE reads and keeps a single row for each CDR3 protein, giving no DNA. Recorded for this sample: 150,000 to 160,000 distinct CDR3 sequences. Their specific antigens are unknown. Sequencing was performed on naive CXCR3+ CD8+ T cells from blood. Subset defined: CD45RO-CCR7+CD27+CD95- naive CD8+ T cells expressing CXCR3 (TNR3+). The receptors stem from a human donor in good health. Some clones in this sample may be carry-over from other donors' samples.

The chain couples TRBV29-1 to TRBJ1-2. The CDR3 is 16 residues long. The germline CDR1 and CDR2 sequences are SQVTM and ANQGSEA. The CDR3 loop is CSVEDSSIPRIYGYTF.

This chain links TRBV4-3 with TRBJ2-7. Per the germline V gene, CDR1 is LGHNA and CDR2 is YSLEER. This CDR3 spans 15 amino acids. This chain's CDR3 is CASSQDRATLKEQYF.

CDR3 in amino acids: CASSFGGRDSNQPQHF. The chain employs TRBV28 and TRBJ1-5. Germline values: CDR1 MDHEN, CDR2 SYDVKM. The CDR3 is 16 amino acids.

This chain connects TRBV15 to TRBJ2-1; TCRdb names TRBD1, which stays unverified in the absence of DNA. This CDR3 region has 15 residues. The germline V gene encodes CDR1 LNHNV and CDR2 YYDKDF (reference sequence). The CDR3 protein is CATSGTGTGYNEQFF.

CDR3 residues: CASSFGQELSTQYF. This sequence joins TRBV27 and TRBJ2-3; lacking DNA, the TRBD1 call made by TCRdb goes unchecked. Looked up from germline, CDR1 is MNHEY and CDR2 is SMNVEV (reference sequence). This CDR3 comprises 14 residues.

The rearrangement links TRBV27 to TRBJ2-3; checking the TCRdb D call of TRBD1 is not possible without DNA. Germline assignment: CDR1 MNHEY and CDR2 SMNVEV (reference sequence). This CDR3 comprises 13 residues. The CDR3 region is CASSNLGRGTQYF.

The chain links TRBV5-1 to TRBJ2-1; the D call of TRBD2 rests on TCRdb alone, since no DNA is present to check it. This CDR3 has 17 amino acids. Germline CDR1 SGHRS, CDR2 YFSETQ. CDR3 in amino acids: CASSSVLAGGSYNEQFF.

The V gene is TRBV30, the J gene TRBJ1-1. CDR3 length: 13 residues. From germline, CDR1 is GTSNPN and CDR2 SVGIG (reference sequence). CDR3 loop: CAWSVLENTEAFF.

The CDR3 loop reads CASSLGPLNTEAFF. This chain uses TRBV7-9 with TRBJ1-1; checking the TCRdb D call of TRBD1 is not possible without DNA. The CDR3 loop spans 14 amino acids. Germline-derived CDR1 and CDR2 are SEHNR and FQNEAQ (reference sequence).

The chain recombines TRBV29-1 with TRBJ2-1; checking the TCRdb D call of TRBD1 is not possible without DNA. The CDR3 length is 13 residues. CDR1 SQVTM and CDR2 ANQGSEA come from the germline V gene. The CDR3 loop reads CSVDVLDYNEQFF.

This chain connects TRBV29-1 to TRBJ1-2; TCRdb's D gene call, TRBD1, goes unchecked for lack of DNA. The CDR3 is 14 amino acids. Germline CDR1 SQVTM, CDR2 ANQGSEA. CDR3 residues: CSVAAGTSNYGYTF.

The chain carries TRBV28 and TRBJ2-7; without DNA, the TCRdb call of TRBD2 cannot be checked. Germline lookup yields CDR1 MDHEN and CDR2 SYDVKM. The CDR3 is made up of 15 amino acids. CDR3 loop: CASSLSAGPSYEQYF.

This chain connects TRBV7-8 to TRBJ2-3. In germline, CDR1 is SGHVS, CDR2 FQNEAQ. The CDR3 is made up of 14 amino acids. CDR3 amino acids: CASSFSGYTDTQYF.

J is TRBJ2-7 and V is TRBV29-1. Germline V lookup: CDR1 SQVTM, CDR2 ANQGSEA. CDR3 length equals 13 residues. The CDR3 sequence is CSVERDTTYEQYF.